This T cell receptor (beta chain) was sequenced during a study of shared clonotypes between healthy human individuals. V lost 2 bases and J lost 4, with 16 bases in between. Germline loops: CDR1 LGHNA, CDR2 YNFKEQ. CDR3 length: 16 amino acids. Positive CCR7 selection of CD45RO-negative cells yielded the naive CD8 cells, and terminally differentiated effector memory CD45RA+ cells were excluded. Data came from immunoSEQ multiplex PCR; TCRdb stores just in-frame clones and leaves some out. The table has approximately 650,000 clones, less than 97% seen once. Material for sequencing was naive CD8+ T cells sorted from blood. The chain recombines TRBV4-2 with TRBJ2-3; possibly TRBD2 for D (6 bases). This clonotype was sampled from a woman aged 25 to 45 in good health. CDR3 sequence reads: CASSQSPPASADTQYF. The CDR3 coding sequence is TGTGCCAGCAGCCAAAGCCCTCCCGCTAGCGCAGATACGCAGTATTTT.